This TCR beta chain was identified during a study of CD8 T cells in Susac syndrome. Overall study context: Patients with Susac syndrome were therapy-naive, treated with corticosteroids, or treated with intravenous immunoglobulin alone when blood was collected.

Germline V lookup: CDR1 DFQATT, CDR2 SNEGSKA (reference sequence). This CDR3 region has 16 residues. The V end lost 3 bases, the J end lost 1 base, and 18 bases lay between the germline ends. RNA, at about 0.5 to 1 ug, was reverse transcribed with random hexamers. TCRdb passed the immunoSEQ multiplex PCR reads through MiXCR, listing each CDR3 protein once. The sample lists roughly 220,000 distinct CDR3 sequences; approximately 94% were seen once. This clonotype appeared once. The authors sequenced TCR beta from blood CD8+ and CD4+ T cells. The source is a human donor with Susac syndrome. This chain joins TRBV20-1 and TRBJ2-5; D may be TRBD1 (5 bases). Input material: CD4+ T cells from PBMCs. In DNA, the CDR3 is TGCAGTGCTAGTTTCGTAAGGCAGACAGCCCAAGAGACCCAGTACTTC. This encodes CSASFVRQTAQETQYF.